This TCR beta chain was profiled in a study of identical twins. Study findings and constraints: Donors were not followed over many years; analysis was cross-sectional.

The CDR3 contains 15 residues. Looked up from germline, CDR1 is SEHNR and CDR2 is FQNEAQ (reference sequence). V lost 5 bases and J lost 5; bases outside the gene matches: 10. A note on this clonotype: Antigen specificity is unknown.

TCRdb itself ran the 5' RACE reads through MiXCR, one entry per CDR3 protein. This sample has some 440,000 distinct CDR3 sequences; 24% occur once, and the top ten carry 2.9%. These data also featured in a second study, about T cells expressing NK-cell markers.

The V gene is TRBV7-9, the J gene TRBJ2-3; 7 bases line up with TRBD1. This TCR came from a woman under 30 in good health. Material for sequencing was CD4+ T cells sorted from blood. Here the CDR3 reads CASSLRERQGDTQYF. The CDR3 nucleotides are TGTGCCAGCAGCCTAAGGGAAAGACAGGGAGATACGCAGTATTTT.